A single T cell receptor (beta chain) is shown here with its context. This entry comes from a study of T cell changes during pregnancy in multiple sclerosis. Germline CDR1 is LNHDA and CDR2 is SQIVND (reference sequence). Deletions cut 4 bases from V and 5 bases from J, with 8 bases between. This CDR3 is 12 amino acids long. Profiling relied on immunoSEQ multiplex PCR, and the TCRdb table lists in-frame clones only, not all of them. This table holds about 75,000 clones, just over 90% found once. Source: CD4+ T cells from peripheral blood mononuclear cells, taken before pregnancy. The chain recombines TRBV19 with TRBJ1-1; D uncertain. This clonotype was obtained from a female donor with multiple sclerosis, enrolled in a pregnancy study. CDR3 region: CASSNIPTEAFF. CDR3 sequence (DNA): TGTGCCAGTAGTAATATTCCGACTGAAGCTTTCTTT. Full variable domain (rest looked up from reference TRBV19 and TRBJ1-1): DGGITQSPKYLFRKEGQNVTLSCEQNLNHDAMYWYRQDPGQGLRLIYYSQIVNDFQKGDIAEGYSVSREKKESFPLTVTSAQKNPTAFYLCASSNIPTEAFFGQGTRLTVV.